Sequencing of this T cell receptor beta chain was carried out in a study of T cell clones after liver transplantation. At the level of the study: Three of eight recipients were HCV-positive; others had non-autoimmune, non-viral indications. Tolerance: complete withdrawal held at least one year, liver enzymes staying within twice normal.

TCRdb's copy holds only in-frame clones and misses some; the assay was immunoSEQ multiplex PCR. The data hold nearly 11,000 clones, with 70% to 75% observed a single time. The CDR3 spans 17 residues. The germline V gene encodes CDR1 SGHTA and CDR2 FQGNSA. Trimming took off 2 bases at V and 0 bases at J, with 13 bases between the two ends. The input for sequencing was CD4+ T cells from blood, taken around 2.5 years after liver transplant. This TCR was recovered from a human patient who received a liver transplant. Some of the T cells may derive from the graft donor. V usage is TRBV7-2 and J usage is TRBJ2-2; tentative D call: TRBD1 (5 bases). The CDR3 nucleotides read TGTGCCAGCAGCTTAAGGGGTCCGACTCCGAACACCGGGGAGCTGTTTTTT. This translates into CASSLRGPTPNTGELFF.